The 20 T cell receptor beta chains below come from one sample, sequenced in a study of blood T cell repertoires in COVID-19. The table came from immunoSEQ multiplex PCR; TCRdb's copy has only in-frame clones and leaves some out. Among 65,000 to 90,000 clones listed, around 87% were seen once. Sequencing was done on a sample of peripheral blood. The receptors stem from a woman aged 18-29 years with acute or convalescent COVID-19.

The rearrangement uses TRBV5-8 and TRBJ2-3; maybe TRBD1 (6 bases). The V gene's germline CDR1 is SGHTS and CDR2 YDEGEE. Trimming took off 4 bases at V and 6 bases at J, with 15 bases between the two ends. This CDR3 comprises 14 residues. The CDR3 protein is CASSGAGGGDTQYF. The CDR3, as DNA: TGTGCCAGCAGCGGGGCTGGGGGCGGGGATACGCAGTATTTT.

The rearrangement joins TRBV7-8 to TRBJ2-5; D gene unclear. The CDR3 totals 14 residues. Germline lookup yields CDR1 SGHVS and CDR2 FQNEAQ. Trimming removed 0 bases at V and 4 bases at J, with 9 bases between. The CDR3 here is CASSLARGTETQYF. The CDR3 DNA is TGTGCCAGCAGCTTAGCGAGAGGTACAGAGACCCAGTACTTC. The full variable domain, completed using reference TRBV7-8 and TRBJ2-5, is GAGVSQSPRYKVAKRGQDVALRCDPISGHVSLFWYQQALGQGPEFLTYFQNEAQLDKSGLPSDRFFAERPEGSVSTLKIQRTQQEDSAVYLCASSLARGTETQYFGPGTRLLVL.

The V and J genes are TRBV28 and TRBJ1-2, with 9 bases identical to TRBD1. This CDR3 is 16 amino acids long. Germline V gene data show CDR1 as MDHEN and CDR2 as SYDVKM. J lost 2 bases, V lost 4 bases, and 8 bases had no gene match. The CDR3 protein is CASSSPGQGLNYGYTF. CDR3 sequence (DNA): TGTGCCAGCAGTTCCCCGGGACAGGGATTGAACTATGGCTACACCTTC.

The chain combines TRBV7-9 with TRBJ1-2; D gene unclear. This CDR3 contains 14 residues. Germline values: CDR1 SEHNR, CDR2 FQNEAQ (reference sequence). Trimming shortened V by 3 bases and J by 0 bases, and 8 bases separated the two germline ends. The CDR3 sequence: CASSFDGTNYGYTF. In nucleotides, the CDR3 is TGTGCCAGCAGCTTCGACGGGACTAACTATGGCTACACCTTC.

V and J are TRBV29-1 and TRBJ1-1; D uncertain. Trimming took off 3 bases at V and 5 bases at J, with 13 bases between the two ends. The CDR3 has 13 residues. The germline gives CDR1 SQVTM, CDR2 ANQGSEA. Here the CDR3 reads CSVDNRGGTEAFF. CDR3 sequence (DNA): TGCAGCGTTGATAACCGGGGTGGTACTGAAGCTTTCTTT.

The chain has TRBV6-5 and TRBJ1-6; the D gene is possibly TRBD1 (5 bases). Per the germline V gene, CDR1 is MNHEY and CDR2 is SVGAGI. This CDR3 spans 15 amino acids. Trimming left V 3 bases short and J 9 bases short, with 15 bases between. CDR3 DNA sequence: TGTGCCAGCAGTTATCAGGGTTTTTCTACTTCACCCCTCCACTTT. Translating it yields CASSYQGFSTSPLHF.

The chain has TRBV9 and TRBJ1-2; 11 positions match TRBD1. The CDR3 totals 16 residues. The germline V gene has CDR1 SGDLS and CDR2 YYNGEE. With V trimmed by 3 bases and J by 6 bases, 10 bases remained unmatched. The CDR3 sequence: CASSAPRDRGFHGYTF. DNA of the CDR3: TGTGCCAGCAGCGCCCCCCGGGACAGGGGGTTTCATGGCTACACCTTC.

The chain recombines TRBV11-2 with TRBJ2-7; tentatively, D is TRBD1 (6 bases). The CDR3 covers 14 residues. Per germline, CDR1 SGHAT and CDR2 FQNNGV. Trimming took 1 base from V and 7 from J, leaving 14 bases between them. CDR3 in amino acids: CASSLVFSGEEQYF. CDR3 coding DNA: TGTGCCAGCAGCTTAGTCTTCTCAGGGGAAGAGCAGTACTTC.

The J gene is TRBJ2-7, the V gene TRBV19, with D possibly being TRBD1 (5 bases). CDR3 length: 15 residues. V lost 1 base and J 3 bases, leaving 13 bases between the germline ends. CDR1 is LNHDA and CDR2 is SQIVND in the germline V gene (reference sequence). CDR3 amino acids: CASSIATGTDYEQYF. In DNA form, the CDR3 reads TGTGCCAGTAGTATAGCTACAGGAACAGACTACGAGCAGTACTTC.

The chain is built from TRBV5-1 and TRBJ2-7; 8 bases fit TRBD2. Trimming took 3 bases from V and 5 from J; bases not matched to a gene: 7. CDR3 length: 14 residues. Germline V gives CDR1 SGHRS, CDR2 YFSETQ. The CDR3 here is CASSSPGREDEQYF. The CDR3 DNA reads TGCGCCAGCAGCTCCCCCGGGAGGGAAGACGAGCAGTACTTC.

This sequence joins TRBV19 and TRBJ1-5; D unclear. Germline V lookup: CDR1 LNHDA, CDR2 SQIVND (reference sequence). Trimming left V 5 bases short and J 0 bases short, with 11 bases between. The CDR3 totals 15 residues. The CDR3 protein is CASSAGLYSNQPQHF. The CDR3 DNA is TGTGCCAGTAGTGCTGGACTGTATAGCAATCAGCCCCAGCATTTT.

The rearrangement uses TRBV5-1 and TRBJ2-3; 14 bases are shared with TRBD2. The CDR3 sequence is 20 residues long. The germline gives CDR1 SGHRS, CDR2 YFSETQ. Trimming at V came to 0 bases and at J to 1 base, leaving 10 bases not matched to a gene. For the CDR3, the DNA is TGCGCCAGCAGCTTGGCCAGGGGGACTAGCGGGAGTGTGGGCACAGATACGCAGTATTTT. Translating gives CASSLARGTSGSVGTDTQYF. Using reference TRBV5-1 and TRBJ2-3 for the parts outside the CDR3, the full variable domain is KAGVTQTPRYLIKTRGQQVTLSCSPISGHRSVSWYQQTPGQGLQFLFEYFSETQRNKGNFPGRFSGRQFSNSRSEMNVSTLELGDSALYLCASSLARGTSGSVGTDTQYFGPGTRLTVL.

The CDR3 coding sequence is TGCGCCAGCAGCTTGGCCGGGGACTATGGCTACACCTTC. Its protein is CASSLAGDYGYTF. The chain is built from TRBV5-1 and TRBJ1-2; D unclear. The V gene's germline CDR1 is SGHRS and CDR2 YFSETQ. The CDR3 sequence is 13 residues long. Trimming pared 0 bases from V and 3 bases from J, leaving 6 bases between.

The genes are TRBV18 and TRBJ1-2; 12 nucleotides agree with TRBD1. V shed 3 bases and J 5 bases; nucleotides not matched to a gene: 1. There are 14 residues in the CDR3. The germline gives CDR1 KGHSH, CDR2 LQKENI. The DNA of the CDR3 is TGTGCCAGCTCACCGGGACAGGGGGCGTATGGCTACACCTTC. Its protein product is CASSPGQGAYGYTF.

This chain joins TRBV5-1 and TRBJ1-3; D remains unclear. Germline-derived CDR1 and CDR2 are SGHRS and YFSETQ. Trimming stripped 4 bases from V and 4 bases from J, with 9 bases between. This CDR3 comprises 13 residues. In DNA, the CDR3 is TGCGCCAGCAGCCCCAACGGGGGAAACACCATATATTTT. This gives the protein CASSPNGGNTIYF.

The V call is TRBV5-1, the J call TRBJ2-1; the match to TRBD2 covers 13 bases. The CDR3 has 18 residues. In germline, CDR1 is SGHRS, CDR2 YFSETQ. V lost 4 bases and J lost 0; bases outside the gene matches: 7. DNA of the CDR3: TGCGCCAGCAGCCACACCCGGACTAGCGGGAGCTCCTACAATGAGCAGTTCTTC. Translated: CASSHTRTSGSSYNEQFF. Based on the CDR3 plus reference TRBV5-1 and TRBJ2-1, the full variable domain is KAGVTQTPRYLIKTRGQQVTLSCSPISGHRSVSWYQQTPGQGLQFLFEYFSETQRNKGNFPGRFSGRQFSNSRSEMNVSTLELGDSALYLCASSHTRTSGSSYNEQFFGPGTRLTVL.

The chain combines TRBV28 with TRBJ2-7; 8 bases fit TRBD2. In germline, CDR1 is MDHEN, CDR2 SYDVKM. The CDR3 is 15 amino acids. The trim removed 5 bases at V and 0 bases at J, leaving 6 bases unmatched. CDR3 region: CASSQRGGNSYEQYF. The CDR3 DNA is TGTGCCAGCAGTCAGCGCGGGGGGAACTCCTACGAGCAGTACTTC.

This clone has only a few counts. The chain couples TRBV7-2 to TRBJ1-5, with D unclear. The CDR3 runs to 13 residues. Germline V CDR1 and CDR2: SGHTA, FQGNSA. With 2 bases removed from V and 4 bases from J, the gap between germline ends came to 6 bases. CDR3 residues: CASSLQRNQPQHF. The CDR3 DNA reads as TGTGCCAGCAGCTTACAACGGAATCAGCCCCAGCATTTT. The variable domain in full, with the rest retrieved from reference TRBV7-2 and TRBJ1-5, is GAGVSQSPSNKVTEKGKDVELRCDPISGHTALYWYRQSLGQGLEFLIYFQGNSAPDKSGLPSDRFSAERTGGSVSTLTIQRTQQEDSAVYLCASSLQRNQPQHFGDGTRLSIL.

The DNA of the CDR3 is TGTGCCAGCAGCCAAGGGAGTTCGGGGAGCAATCAGCCCCAGCATTTT. Translated: CASSQGSSGSNQPQHF. The rearrangement joins TRBV3-1 (or the pseudogene TRBV3-2) to TRBJ1-5; D not resolved. This CDR3 region has 16 residues. The germline V and J ends were trimmed by 1 base and 1 base, with 11 bases remaining between them. From germline, CDR1 is LGHDT and CDR2 YNNKEL (reference sequence).

The chain links TRBV30 to TRBJ1-6; possibly TRBD1 for D (6 bases). Looked up from germline, CDR1 is GTSNPN and CDR2 is SVGIG (reference sequence). Between the trimmed V and J ends, which lost 0 bases and 10 bases, there was a span of 10 bases. This CDR3 contains 13 residues. The CDR3 DNA follows: TGTGCCTGGAGTGTACAGGGACAATCACCCCTCCACTTT. Translated, it gives CAWSVQGQSPLHF.